This TCR beta chain was identified during a study of control samples from healthy donors and cancer patients. Profiled with immunoSEQ multiplex PCR; TCRdb holds only in-frame clones, not every one. The sample holds roughly 190,000 clones, 91% seen once. The specimen sequenced was blood. The source of this sequence is a woman in her thirties in good health.

This CDR3 reads CASSQDPSGQETQYF. Here the CDR3 DNA reads TGTGCCAGCAGCCAAGATCCCAGCGGCCAAGAGACCCAGTACTTC. V is TRBV4-2 and J is TRBJ2-5; perhaps TRBD2 as D (5 bases). The germline V gene encodes CDR1 LGHNA and CDR2 YNFKEQ. CDR3 length equals 15 residues. V gave up 0 bases and J gave up 1 base, with 9 bases separating them.